Shown below are 5 T cell receptor beta chains from a single sample sequenced in a study of T cell responses to AZD1222 COVID-19 vaccine (dated by TCRdb to about 2021). Receptor amplification or capture employed the immunoSEQ multiplex PCR assay. This is the immuneACCESS table as TCRdb keeps it, with only in-frame sequences that have V and J called. A part of the clones is gone; compared with another copy, unresolved V genes explain less than half, and the rest is unexplained. The sample records over 110,000 clones, approximately 90% of which are singletons. The ten largest clones capture around 2.7% of the sample. Sample time point, as interpreted from the label and publication: baseline before first vaccination. The source was peripheral blood, collected on day 0 of AZD1222 vaccination. The source is an adult in good health.

The chain has TRBV12-3 or TRBV12-4 and TRBJ2-7, with D uncertain. V lost 6 bases to trimming and J lost 0 bases, with 6 bases between them. The CDR3 length is 12 residues. The CDR3 sequence is CASRGSSYEQYF. DNA for the CDR3: TGTGCCAGCAGGGGCAGCTCCTACGAGCAGTACTTC.

The chain couples TRBV19 to TRBJ1-3; D might be TRBD1 (6 bases). The ends were cut back, 6 bases at V and 4 bases at J, with 19 bases in the middle. The CDR3 is 16 residues long. In germline, CDR1 is LNHDA, CDR2 SQIVND (reference sequence). The DNA of the CDR3 is TGTGCCAGTAGCCCACTCTTTGGACAGCCGGGAAACACCATATATTTT. Translated: CASSPLFGQPGNTIYF.

CDR3 DNA sequence: TGTGCCAGCAGCTTAGGACTCAGGGGTTCGGATACGCAGTATTTT. It specifies CASSLGLRGSDTQYF. This chain connects TRBV11-2 to TRBJ2-3, with D maybe TRBD1 (6 bases). The CDR3 has 15 amino acids. Trimming removed 1 base at V and 6 bases at J, with 14 bases between. Germline V gene sequence: CDR1 SGHAT, CDR2 FQNNGV.

The chain combines TRBV2 with TRBJ2-1; D unresolved. Germline lookup yields CDR1 SNHLY and CDR2 FYNNEI. The CDR3 contains 17 residues. Between the trimmed V and J ends, which lost 4 bases and 0 bases, there was a span of 16 bases. The CDR3 nucleotides are TGTGCCAGCAGTGTGGTCCCCCATCCTAGCTCCTACAATGAGCAGTTCTTC. Protein product: CASSVVPHPSSYNEQFF.

The rearrangement joins TRBV2 to TRBJ2-2; D is perhaps TRBD1 or TRBD2 (6 bases each). This CDR3 contains 13 residues. Trimming removed 6 bases at V and 5 bases at J, with 10 bases between. CDR1 is SNHLY, CDR2 FYNNEI, per germline. CDR3 bases: TGTGCCAGCAGAGGGGGGCTGACCGGGGAGCTGTTTTTT. Translated, it gives CASRGGLTGELFF.